One and the same sample provided the 3 T cell receptor beta chains below, sequenced in a study of blood T cell repertoires in COVID-19. Produced via immunoSEQ multiplex PCR; TCRdb's table is partial and in-frame only. The data contain 200,000 to 250,000 clones, around 85% of them singletons. Sequenced input: PBMCs or T cells enriched from blood (not recorded which). These receptors were obtained from a woman aged 40-49 years with acute COVID-19.

The J gene is TRBJ1-2, the V gene TRBV28; 8 nucleotides match TRBD1. CDR3 length: 14 amino acids. The V and J ends lost 7 bases and 4 bases, in that order; junction bases with no gene match: 8. CDR1 MDHEN and CDR2 SYDVKM come from the germline V gene. The CDR3 region has the DNA TGTGCCAGCAAGGGGGACAGGCCGTTCTATGGCTACACCTTC. Its protein product is CASKGDRPFYGYTF.

The chain uses TRBV27 and TRBJ2-3, with D unresolved. The ends were cut back, 5 bases at V and 5 bases at J, with 8 bases in the middle. Germline values: CDR1 MNHEY, CDR2 SMNVEV (reference sequence). The CDR3 consists of 12 residues. This CDR3 reads CASSANRDTQYF. CDR3 in DNA: TGTGCCAGCAGTGCCAACAGAGATACGCAGTATTTT.

This chain joins TRBV9 and TRBJ2-5; 7 nucleotides match TRBD1. This CDR3 has 15 amino acids. The V segment lost 2 bases and the J segment 5 bases; nucleotides outside the gene matches: 9. Germline V lookup: CDR1 SGDLS, CDR2 YYNGEE. The CDR3 region has the DNA TGTGCCAGCAGCGTTTCAGGGGGTTTTGCGGAGACCCAGTACTTC. Its translation is CASSVSGGFAETQYF. The full variable domain, rest sourced from reference TRBV9 and TRBJ2-5, is DSGVTQTPKHLITATGQRVTLRCSPRSGDLSVYWYQQSLDQGLQFLIQYYNGEERAKGNILERFSAQQFPDLHSELNLSSLELGDSALYFCASSVSGGFAETQYFGPGTRLLVL.